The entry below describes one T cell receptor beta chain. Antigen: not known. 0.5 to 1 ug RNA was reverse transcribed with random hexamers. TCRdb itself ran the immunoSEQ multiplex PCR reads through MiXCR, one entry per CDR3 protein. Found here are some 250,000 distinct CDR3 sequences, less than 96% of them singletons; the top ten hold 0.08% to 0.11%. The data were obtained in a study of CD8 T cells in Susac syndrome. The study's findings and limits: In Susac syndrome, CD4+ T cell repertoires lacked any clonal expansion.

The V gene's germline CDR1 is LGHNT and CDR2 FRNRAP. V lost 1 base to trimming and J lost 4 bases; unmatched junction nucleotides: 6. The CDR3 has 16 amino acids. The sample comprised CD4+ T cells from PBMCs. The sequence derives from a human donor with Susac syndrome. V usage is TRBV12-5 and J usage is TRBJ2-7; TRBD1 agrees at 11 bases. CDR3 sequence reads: CASGLAAGTGGYEQYF. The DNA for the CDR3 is TGTGCTAGTGGTTTGGCCGCCGGGACAGGGGGATACGAGCAGTACTTC.